These T cell receptor beta chains were read from a single sample in a study of T cell changes during pregnancy in multiple sclerosis. Clones were read by immunoSEQ multiplex PCR, and TCRdb kept only the in-frame ones, dropping some. The sample carries 29,000 or so clones, approximately 91% recorded once. Sequencing used CD8+ T cells from peripheral blood mononuclear cells, obtained after pregnancy. The receptors derive from a female donor with multiple sclerosis, enrolled in a pregnancy study. Both conserved end residues are part of each CDR3. A D gene is named only where the DNA matches it firmly. Rows may omit the clone size; those that give it use once, few, many or a size class.

j_call | d_call | v_call | clone_size | cdr3_aa | cdr3_nt
TRBJ1-2 | TRBD1 | TRBV30 | . | CAWSFLQDRLYNYGYTF | TGTGCCTGGAGTTTCCTCCAGGACAGGCTTTATAACTATGGCTACACCTTC
TRBJ2-1 | . | TRBV28 | . | CASSPLLSPSYNEQFF | TGTGCCAGCAGCCCTCTTCTCTCCCCCTCCTACAATGAGCAGTTCTTC
TRBJ2-7 | TRBD1 | TRBV19 | . | CASRPGQGAYEQYF | TGTGCCAGTAGGCCGGGACAGGGGGCCTACGAGCAGTACTTC
TRBJ2-7 | TRBD1 | TRBV2 | . | CASSDWTGAYEQYF | TGTGCCAGCAGTGACTGGACAGGGGCCTACGAGCAGTACTTC
TRBJ2-5 | . | TRBV29-1 | . | CSVGDLREQYF | TGCAGCGTGGGGGACTTGAGGGAGCAGTACTTC
TRBJ2-7 | . | TRBV15 | once | CATSRELTYEQYF | TGTGCCACCAGCAGAGAACTTACCTACGAGCAGTACTTC
TRBJ2-7 | . | TRBV7-2 | . | CASSPHGSLGPTYEQYF | TGTGCCAGCAGCCCCCACGGCTCCTTGGGCCCTACCTACGAGCAGTACTTC
TRBJ2-2 | . | TRBV2 | once | CASSVLPGELFF | TGTGCCAGCAGTGTTCTCCCCGGGGAGCTGTTTTTT
TRBJ2-1 | TRBD2 | TRBV13 | . | CASSLGAKRGEQFF | TGTGCCAGCAGCTTAGGAGCTAAGCGGGGCGAGCAGTTCTTC
TRBJ2-7 | TRBD2 | TRBV27 | . | CASSTWTSGSYEQYF | TGTGCCAGCAGTACTTGGACTAGCGGATCCTACGAGCAGTACTTC
TRBJ2-5 | TRBD2 | TRBV4-2 | . | CASSQAGSGTQETQYF | TGTGCCAGCAGCCAGGCGGGTAGCGGGACTCAAGAGACCCAGTACTTC
TRBJ2-3 | . | TRBV6-1 | . | CASSERLTPSTDTQYF | TGTGCCAGCAGTGAACGACTGACCCCCAGCACAGATACGCAGTATTTT
TRBJ2-7 | TRBD2 | TRBV27 | . | CASSLAGEGYEQYF | TGTGCCAGCAGCCTAGCGGGAGAAGGGTACGAGCAGTACTTC
TRBJ1-2 | TRBD1 | TRBV27 | . | CASSFSGTGNRGYTF | TGTGCCAGCAGTTTCTCCGGGACAGGGAATCGTGGCTACACCTTC
TRBJ2-3 | . | TRBV11-3 | once | CASSFPSDTQYF | TGTGCCAGCAGCTTTCCTAGCGATACGCAGTATTTT
TRBJ2-3 | TRBD2 | TRBV4-3 | . | CASSQDALAGTTDTQYF | TGCGCCAGCAGCCAAGATGCACTAGCGGGGACCACAGATACGCAGTATTTT
TRBJ2-7 | . | TRBV11-2 | . | CASSLAPSLFYEQYF | TGTGCCAGCAGCTTAGCCCCATCTCTATTTTACGAGCAGTACTTC
TRBJ2-3 | . | TRBV7-2 | . | CASSNDWGIADTQYF | TGTGCCAGCAGCAACGACTGGGGCATAGCAGATACGCAGTATTTT
TRBJ2-7 | . | TRBV27 | . | CASSLFSVAPYEQYF | TGTGCCAGCAGTTTATTCTCAGTTGCCCCGTACGAGCAGTACTTC
TRBJ2-1 | TRBD2 | TRBV10-3 | . | CASSPSAGSYNEQFF | TGTGCCAGCAGTCCCTCAGCGGGATCCTACAATGAGCAGTTCTTC
TRBJ2-7 | TRBD1 | TRBV5-1 | . | CASSQGAPGEQYF | TGCGCCAGCAGCCAGGGGGCCCCGGGAGAGCAGTACTTC
TRBJ2-1 | TRBD2 | TRBV19 | . | CASSGTSGRDSYNEQFF | TGTGCCAGTAGTGGAACTAGCGGGAGGGACTCCTACAATGAGCAGTTCTTC
TRBJ1-1 | . | TRBV6-6 | . | CASSYSVGGNTEAFF | TGTGCCAGCAGTTACTCGGTCGGGGGAAACACTGAAGCTTTCTTT
TRBJ2-7 | . | TRBV20-1 | . | CSAPQGYEQYF | TGCAGTGCACCACAGGGATACGAGCAGTACTTC
TRBJ2-1 | TRBD2 | TRBV9 | . | CASSVGSGRAGNEQFF | TGTGCCAGCAGCGTAGGGAGCGGGAGGGCCGGTAATGAGCAGTTCTTC
TRBJ2-5 | . | TRBV28 | . | CASSPRTEQETQYF | TGTGCCAGCAGCCCTCGGACAGAACAAGAGACCCAGTACTTC
TRBJ2-1 | . | TRBV4-1 | . | CASSQEAGNSEQFF | TGCGCCAGCAGCCAAGAAGCCGGGAATAGTGAGCAGTTCTTC
TRBJ2-5 | TRBD2 | TRBV27 | . | CASSLFGGDPETQYF | TGTGCCAGCAGTTTATTTGGGGGGGATCCAGAGACCCAGTACTTC
TRBJ2-3 | . | TRBV9 | . | CASTEGTTDTQYF | TGTGCCAGCACAGAGGGAACCACAGATACGCAGTATTTT
TRBJ2-5 | TRBD2 | TRBV5-6 | . | CASSQVGGWHQETQYF | TGTGCCAGCAGCCAAGTCGGGGGGTGGCACCAAGAGACCCAGTACTTC
TRBJ2-3 | TRBD1 | TRBV6-5 | . | CASSLTGGTDTQYF | TGTGCCAGCAGTCTCACAGGGGGCACAGATACGCAGTATTTT
TRBJ2-7 | TRBD1 | TRBV7-9 | . | CASSPSMTGSYEQYF | TGTGCCAGCAGCCCCTCCATGACAGGGTCCTACGAGCAGTACTTC
TRBJ2-1 | TRBD2 | TRBV7-9 | . | CASSPSGSSYNEQFF | TGTGCCAGCAGCCCTAGCGGGAGCTCCTACAATGAGCAGTTCTTC
TRBJ2-1 | TRBD1 | TRBV30 | . | CAWGTGGNEQFF | TGTGCCTGGGGGACAGGGGGCAATGAGCAGTTCTTC
TRBJ2-1 | TRBD2 | TRBV6-6 | . | CASRPSGRSNEQFF | TGTGCCAGCAGGCCTAGCGGGAGATCGAATGAGCAGTTCTTC
TRBJ2-1 | TRBD2 | TRBV5-1 | . | CASSFFGEGYNEQFF | TGCGCCAGCAGCTTTTTTGGGGAGGGTTACAATGAGCAGTTCTTC
TRBJ2-7 | . | TRBV19 | . | CASSKFAGSYEQYF | TGTGCCAGTAGTAAGTTCGCGGGGTCCTACGAGCAGTACTTC
TRBJ2-7 | TRBD1 | TRBV2 | . | CASSEGQGATYEQYF | TGTGCCAGCAGTGAAGGACAGGGGGCAACCTACGAGCAGTACTTC
TRBJ2-3 | TRBD2 | TRBV6-4 | . | CASSDGGSETDTQYF | TGTGCCAGCAGTGACGGCGGGAGTGAGACAGATACGCAGTATTTT
TRBJ2-7 | . | TRBV4-3 | once | CASSPGGLYEQYF | TGCGCCAGCAGCCCCGGAGGGCTCTACGAGCAGTACTTC
TRBJ1-2 | . | TRBV28 | . | CASSFGRGNGYTF | TGTGCCAGCAGTTTTGGCAGGGGAAATGGCTACACCTTC
TRBJ2-7 | TRBD2 | TRBV7-9 | . | CASSVSSGGTYEQYF | TGTGCCAGCAGCGTATCTAGCGGGGGAACCTACGAGCAGTACTTC
TRBJ1-2 | . | TRBV18 | . | CASSPYWQGSNYGYTF | TGTGCCAGCTCACCATATTGGCAGGGTTCTAACTATGGCTACACCTTC
TRBJ2-7 | . | TRBV7-9 | . | CASTRGAEQYF | TGTGCCAGCACCCGGGGGGCAGAGCAGTACTTC
TRBJ2-6 | . | TRBV6-1 | . | CASSGSPGSGANVLTF | TGTGCCAGCAGTGGTAGTCCGGGCTCTGGGGCCAACGTCCTGACTTTC
TRBJ1-1 | . | TRBV4-3 | . | CASSQGGQGWMNTEAFF | TGCGCCAGCAGCCAAGGTGGGCAGGGCTGGATGAACACTGAAGCTTTCTTT
TRBJ2-1 | TRBD1 | TRBV27 | . | CASSLGQGFYNEQFF | TGTGCCAGCAGTCTCGGACAGGGATTTTACAATGAGCAGTTCTTC
TRBJ1-1 | TRBD1 | TRBV12-5 | . | CASGTGTGNTEAFF | TGTGCTAGTGGAACCGGGACAGGGAACACTGAAGCTTTCTTT
TRBJ2-7 | TRBD2 | TRBV6-5 | . | CASSYGLGEDYEQYF | TGTGCCAGCAGTTACGGACTAGGTGAAGACTACGAGCAGTACTTC
TRBJ2-1 | TRBD2 | TRBV6-4 | . | CASSEAGGEREQFF | TGTGCCAGCAGTGAGGCGGGAGGAGAGCGGGAGCAGTTCTTC
TRBJ2-4 | TRBD2 | TRBV19 | . | CASRLAGDIQYF | TGTGCCAGTAGGCTAGCGGGAGACATTCAGTACTTC
TRBJ2-1 | . | TRBV7-9 | . | CASSFEVYNEQFF | TGTGCCAGCAGCTTTGAGGTTTACAATGAGCAGTTCTTC
TRBJ2-2 | . | TRBV4-3 | once | CASTLGRGMGGELFF | TGCGCCAGCACCCTGGGTCGCGGGATGGGCGGGGAGCTGTTTTTT
TRBJ2-1 | TRBD2 | TRBV14 | . | CASSQDAGLGDNEQFF | TGTGCCAGCAGCCAAGATGCGGGACTAGGGGACAATGAGCAGTTCTTC
TRBJ1-1 | . | TRBV28 | . | CASSFRSLGEAFF | TGTGCCAGCAGTTTTCGCAGCCTAGGTGAAGCTTTCTTT
TRBJ2-3 | . | TRBV25-1 | . | CASSEPKDRAFSTDTQYF | TGTGCCAGCAGTGAACCCAAGGACAGAGCTTTTAGCACAGATACGCAGTATTTT
TRBJ2-7 | TRBD1 | TRBV28 | . | CASSLGQGPLSEQYF | TGTGCCAGCAGCCTGGGACAGGGCCCCCTTTCCGAGCAGTACTTC